A single sample gave rise to the 26 T cell receptor beta chains below, sequenced in a study of control samples from healthy donors and cancer patients. TCRdb's copy holds only in-frame clones and misses some; the assay was immunoSEQ multiplex PCR. The table has roughly 88,000 clones, roughly 91% seen once. Sequenced input: blood. These receptors were collected from a man aged 45-65 years in good health.

The chain employs TRBV19 and TRBJ2-4; D is unresolved. The CDR3 is made up of 15 amino acids. CDR1 is LNHDA, CDR2 SQIVND, per germline (reference sequence). V was pared by 5 bases and J by 0 bases, with 11 bases between. CDR3 amino acids: CASSPWLLAKNIQYF. Written as DNA, the CDR3 is TGTGCCAGTAGTCCCTGGTTGCTAGCCAAAAACATTCAGTACTTC.

The chain couples TRBV6-5 to TRBJ2-1, with unresolved D. Per the germline V gene, CDR1 is MNHEY and CDR2 is SVGAGI. This CDR3 comprises 14 residues. Trimming pared 7 bases from V and 3 bases from J, leaving 13 bases between. The CDR3 region is CASTLPGVYNEQFF. Written as DNA, the CDR3 is TGTGCCAGCACCCTGCCTGGGGTCTACAATGAGCAGTTCTTC.

The chain uses TRBV19 and TRBJ2-2; D gene ambiguous. The V end lost 3 bases, the J end lost 1 base, and 6 bases lay between the germline ends. Germline CDR1 LNHDA, CDR2 SQIVND (reference sequence). CDR3 length equals 14 residues. In nucleotides, the CDR3 is TGTGCCAGTAGTATCCTGCAGAACACCGGGGAGCTGTTTTTT. Protein product: CASSILQNTGELFF.

This sequence joins TRBV7-9 and TRBJ2-7; maybe TRBD1 (6 bases). Trimming took off 2 bases at V and 5 bases at J, with 13 bases between the two ends. CDR3 length: 14 amino acids. Germline V gene sequence: CDR1 SEHNR, CDR2 FQNEAQ (reference sequence). Here the CDR3 DNA reads TGTGCCAGCAGCTTACAGACAGGACCCCACGAGCAGTACTTC. Its protein is CASSLQTGPHEQYF. Looking up the rest from reference TRBV7-9 and TRBJ2-7 gives the full variable domain: DTGVSQNPRHKITKRGQNVTFRCDPISEHNRLYWYRQTLGQGPEFLTYFQNEAQLEKSRLLSDRFSAERPKGSFSTLEIQRTEQGDSAMYLCASSLQTGPHEQYFGPGTRLTVT.

This chain joins TRBV6-5 and TRBJ2-1, with TRBD2 as a possible D gene (6 bases). Germline V gene data show CDR1 as MNHEY and CDR2 as SVGAGI. V shed 10 bases and J shed 0 bases, with 16 bases lying between them. The CDR3 is 15 residues long. The CDR3 reads CAIEAGGSSYNEQFF. As DNA, the CDR3 is TGTGCCATAGAAGCCGGGGGAAGCTCCTACAATGAGCAGTTCTTC.

The rearrangement joins TRBV11-2 to TRBJ1-6; D might be TRBD1 (5 bases). Trimming left V 0 bases short and J 9 bases short, with 6 bases between. The CDR3 is made up of 13 amino acids. CDR1 and CDR2 from the germline V gene are SGHAT and FQNNGV. The CDR3 nucleotides read TGTGCCAGCAGCTTAGAAGGGACTTCACCCCTCCACTTT. Translation: CASSLEGTSPLHF. Full variable domain (remainder filled in from reference TRBV11-2 and TRBJ1-6): EAGVAQSPRYKIIEKRQSVAFWCNPISGHATLYWYQQILGQGPKLLIQFQNNGVVDDSQLPKDRFSAERLKGVDSTLKIQPAKLEDSAVYLCASSLEGTSPLHFGNGTRLTVT.

The V call is TRBV18, the J call TRBJ1-2; 8 bases match TRBD1. J was trimmed by 7 bases and V by 4 bases; bases with no gene match: 5. CDR3 length: 13 residues. Per germline, CDR1 KGHSH and CDR2 LQKENI. The CDR3 sequence is CASSRTGKSGYTF. The CDR3 DNA follows: TGTGCCAGCTCACGGACAGGGAAAAGTGGCTACACCTTC.

The V and J genes are TRBV5-1 and TRBJ2-5; TRBD2 agrees at 9 bases. J was trimmed by 3 bases and V by 3 bases; bases with no gene match: 9. CDR1 is SGHRS, CDR2 YFSETQ, per germline. CDR3 length: 16 amino acids. CDR3 DNA: TGCGCCAGCAGCTATGGGACTAGCCAGGGGGAAGAGACCCAGTACTTC. Amino acids: CASSYGTSQGEETQYF. Full variable domain (outside the CDR3, taken from reference TRBV5-1 and TRBJ2-5): KAGVTQTPRYLIKTRGQQVTLSCSPISGHRSVSWYQQTPGQGLQFLFEYFSETQRNKGNFPGRFSGRQFSNSRSEMNVSTLELGDSALYLCASSYGTSQGEETQYFGPGTRLLVL.

This clone was counted between two and nine times. The V call is TRBV5-1, the J call TRBJ1-2; 12 bases agree with TRBD1. The V gene's germline CDR1 is SGHRS and CDR2 YFSETQ. The CDR3 has 16 residues. Losses at the gene ends were 2 bases for V and 12 bases for J; bases not matched to a gene: 14. CDR3 sequence: CASSFAGTGTGGNNTF. DNA of the CDR3: TGCGCCAGCAGCTTCGCGGGCACCGGGACAGGGGGCAATAACACCTTC. Full variable domain (missing parts from reference TRBV5-1 and TRBJ1-2): KAGVTQTPRYLIKTRGQQVTLSCSPISGHRSVSWYQQTPGQGLQFLFEYFSETQRNKGNFPGRFSGRQFSNSRSEMNVSTLELGDSALYLCASSFAGTGTGGNNTFGSGTRLTVV.

In its sample, this clone was seen a few times. The chain employs TRBV6-5 and TRBJ2-7, with D uncertain. V lost 6 bases and J 8 bases, leaving 17 bases between the germline ends. Germline lookup yields CDR1 MNHEY and CDR2 SVGAGI. The CDR3 length is 13 residues. CDR3 sequence (DNA): TGTGCCAGCAGCCAATATGGGCCTTACCAGCAGTACTTC. It codes for CASSQYGPYQQYF.

This chain uses TRBV29-1 with TRBJ1-5; D perhaps matches TRBD1 (6 bases). Germline assignment: CDR1 SQVTM and CDR2 ANQGSEA. CDR3 size: 13 residues. Deletions cut 4 bases from V and 5 bases from J, with 12 bases between. CDR3 nucleotide sequence: TGCAGCGTTGGAGGGACATCTTATCAGCCCCAGCATTTT. The encoded protein is CSVGGTSYQPQHF.

The genes are TRBV7-2 and TRBJ1-3; D gene ambiguous. V gave up 4 bases and J gave up 0 bases, with 10 bases separating them. In germline, CDR1 is SGHTA, CDR2 FQGNSA. The CDR3 is 15 residues long. CDR3 nucleotide sequence: TGTGCCAGCAGCTCCCGTCGAAACTCTGGAAACACCATATATTTT. It yields the protein CASSSRRNSGNTIYF. Looking up the rest from reference TRBV7-2 and TRBJ1-3 gives the full variable domain: GAGVSQSPSNKVTEKGKDVELRCDPISGHTALYWYRQSLGQGLEFLIYFQGNSAPDKSGLPSDRFSAERTGGSVSTLTIQRTQQEDSAVYLCASSSRRNSGNTIYFGEGSWLTVV.

This sequence joins TRBV18 and TRBJ1-1; the D is unclear. CDR1 and CDR2 from the germline V gene are KGHSH and LQKENI. The CDR3 is 14 residues long. The V and J ends lost 3 bases and 0 bases respectively, with 8 bases between them. The CDR3: CASSPGLMNTEAFF. The DNA for the CDR3 is TGTGCCAGCTCACCGGGTCTTATGAACACTGAAGCTTTCTTT.

J is TRBJ1-5 and V is TRBV12-3 or TRBV12-4; possibly TRBD1 for D (5 bases). V lost 5 bases to trimming and J lost 7 bases, with 12 bases between them. This CDR3 has 13 amino acids. CDR3 DNA sequence: TGTGCCAGCAGTGGCGGGAGGGGACAGCCCCAGCATTTT. Protein sequence: CASSGGRGQPQHF.

The chain uses TRBV6-5 and TRBJ2-2; 7 bases agree with TRBD2. CDR3 length: 15 amino acids. The germline gives CDR1 MNHEY, CDR2 SVGAGI. The V gene end was trimmed by 11 bases and the J gene end by 4 bases; junction bases not matched to a gene: 13. The CDR3 region is CASRREGGTTGELFF. In nucleotides, the CDR3 is TGTGCCTCAAGAAGGGAGGGAGGTACCACCGGGGAGCTGTTTTTT.

CDR3 bases: TGTGCCAGCAGCTCAAGGACAGGGGTGAGTTCACCCCTCCACTTT. This codes for CASSSRTGVSSPLHF. This sequence joins TRBV5-6 and TRBJ1-6; 9 nucleotides match TRBD1. The V segment lost 3 bases and the J segment 9 bases; nucleotides outside the gene matches: 7. Germline assignment: CDR1 SGHDT and CDR2 YYEEEE. This CDR3 contains 15 residues.

The chain uses TRBV5-4 and TRBJ2-7, with 8 bases aligning to TRBD1. Germline assignment: CDR1 SGHNT and CDR2 YYREEE (reference sequence). V dropped 3 bases and J dropped 4; count of bases not matched to a gene: 6. The CDR3 consists of 14 residues. CDR3 loop: CASSSQDRAYEQYF. The CDR3 coding sequence is TGTGCCAGCAGCTCCCAGGACAGGGCGTACGAGCAGTACTTC.

The chain couples TRBV29-1 to TRBJ1-2, with D possibly being TRBD1 (5 bases). Germline V lookup: CDR1 SQVTM, CDR2 ANQGSEA. Trimming took 7 bases from V and 5 from J, leaving 17 bases between them. This CDR3 comprises 13 residues. CDR3 loop: CSGAVGGEYGYTF. CDR3 nucleotides: TGCAGCGGTGCCGTGGGGGGGGAATATGGCTACACCTTC.

The J gene is TRBJ2-1, the V gene TRBV7-8; D is ambiguous. Trimming took 1 base from V and 8 from J, leaving 15 bases between them. Germline V lookup: CDR1 SGHVS, CDR2 FQNEAQ. The CDR3 totals 15 residues. This chain's CDR3 is CASSLGRASPYEQFF. DNA of the CDR3: TGTGCCAGCAGCTTAGGAAGGGCTTCTCCTTATGAGCAGTTCTTC.

This clone was recorded only once. The chain carries TRBV3-1 (or the pseudogene TRBV3-2) and TRBJ2-5, with D perhaps matching TRBD2 (6 bases). CDR3 length: 15 residues. Germline-derived CDR1 and CDR2 are LGHDT and YNNKEL (reference sequence). V was shortened by 6 bases and J by 2 bases, with 16 bases between the two germline ends. In nucleotides, the CDR3 is TGTGCCAGCAGTCTCCGAGTCGGGGGACAAGAGACCCAGTACTTC. Encoded protein: CASSLRVGGQETQYF.

A word on this clone: This CDR3 is also generated by other DNA sequences in the sample. The J gene is TRBJ2-7, the V gene TRBV3-1 (or the pseudogene TRBV3-2), with D perhaps TRBD1 or TRBD2 (5 bases each). V was cut by 3 bases and J by 2 bases, with 5 bases left in between. CDR1 is LGHDT, CDR2 YNNKEL, per germline (reference sequence). The CDR3 runs to 12 residues. The CDR3: CASSQGAYEQYF. The CDR3 bases are TGTGCCAGCAGCCAGGGGGCCTACGAGCAGTACTTC.

The gene calls are TRBV19 and TRBJ2-7; 7 bases agree with TRBD1. Germline CDR1 and CDR2: LNHDA and SQIVND (reference sequence). The ends lost 4 bases at V and 3 bases at J; junction bases unmatched: 12. The CDR3 spans 16 residues. DNA for the CDR3: TGTGCCAGTAGTAGAAATAAAGGGACAGTCTACTACGAGCAGTACTTC. Amino acid sequence: CASSRNKGTVYYEQYF.

The rearrangement joins TRBV18 to TRBJ1-5; 7 bases align to TRBD1. CDR1 is KGHSH and CDR2 is LQKENI in the germline V gene. There are 14 residues in the CDR3. V lost 2 bases and J lost 4; bases outside the gene matches: 2. In DNA, the CDR3 is TGTGCCAGCTCACCAGGGACAGCAAATCAGCCCCAGCATTTT. This sequence encodes CASSPGTANQPQHF.

The rearrangement links TRBV6-4 to TRBJ1-1, with 7 nucleotides matching TRBD1. This CDR3 contains 17 residues. The junction had 17 bases not matched to a gene; V was cut back by 6 bases and J by 4 bases. Germline lookup yields CDR1 MRHNA and CDR2 SNTAGT. The CDR3 protein is CASSPSFSTGQGTEAFF. DNA for the CDR3: TGTGCCAGCAGCCCCTCATTCTCGACAGGGCAGGGCACTGAAGCTTTCTTT.

J is TRBJ1-2 and V is TRBV12-3 or TRBV12-4; the D is unclear. The CDR3 is 13 amino acids. V lost 7 bases, J lost 7 bases, and 16 bases lay in between. The CDR3 is CASTSPSGFGYTF. The DNA for the CDR3 is TGTGCCAGCACTTCCCCTTCCGGGTTTGGCTACACCTTC.

The CDR3 sequence is CASTRTSDYNEQFF. The CDR3 nucleotides read TGTGCCAGCACCCGGACTAGCGACTACAATGAGCAGTTCTTC. The V gene is TRBV7-2, the J gene TRBJ2-1; 9 bases agree with TRBD2. Trimming removed 7 bases from V and 3 bases from J; junction bases left unmatched: 4. Germline V gene data show CDR1 as SGHTA and CDR2 as FQGNSA. This CDR3 comprises 14 residues. The full variable domain, rest sourced from reference TRBV7-2 and TRBJ2-1, is GAGVSQSPSNKVTEKGKDVELRCDPISGHTALYWYRQSLGQGLEFLIYFQGNSAPDKSGLPSDRFSAERTGGSVSTLTIQRTQQEDSAVYLCASTRTSDYNEQFFGPGTRLTVL.